Presented here are 30 T cell receptor beta chains from one specimen sequenced in a study of cytomegalovirus exposure and HLA in healthy donors. Sequencing used immunoSEQ multiplex PCR; TCRdb keeps in-frame clones, though not all of them. This table has 90,000 to 110,000 clones, about 88% appearing once. Sequenced sample: PBMCs. Source of these receptors: a woman aged 18-29 years in good health and CMV-seronegative.

The CDR3 DNA reads TGTGCCAGCAGTTACGAAGGCGTCAGCGGTAATGAGCAGTTCTTC. Protein sequence: CASSYEGVSGNEQFF. The rearrangement links TRBV6-5 to TRBJ2-1, with a tentative D call TRBD2 (5 bases). This CDR3 has 15 amino acids. The germline V gene encodes CDR1 MNHEY and CDR2 SVGAGI. Trimming left V 2 bases short and J 7 bases short, with 15 bases between.

The V and J genes are TRBV6-1 and TRBJ2-1; D gene unclear. V was trimmed by 1 base and J by 5 bases, leaving 9 bases between them. The CDR3 has 14 residues. Germline CDR1 and CDR2: MNHNS and SASEGT. For the CDR3, the DNA is TGTGCCAGCAGTGAAGGGTACAGAAACAATGAGCAGTTCTTC. Translating gives CASSEGYRNNEQFF.

The chain carries TRBV23-1 and TRBJ2-1, with D possibly TRBD1 on 6 matching bases. TRBV23-1 carries the ORF label, with uncertain function. The CDR3 is made up of 15 amino acids. V gave up 4 bases and J gave up 8 bases, with 18 bases separating them. The CDR3 sequence: CASSRTGPPGYEQFF. The CDR3 nucleotides read TGCGCCAGCAGTCGCACAGGGCCTCCTGGATATGAGCAGTTCTTC.

This chain uses TRBV6-1 with TRBJ1-4; 7 bases map to TRBD1. V trimming: 2 bases; J trimming: 10 bases; junction bases outside the gene matches: 7. Germline V gene lookup returns CDR1 MNHNS and CDR2 SASEGT. This CDR3 is built from 14 residues. The CDR3 DNA reads TGTGCCAGCAGTGAACAGGGTGACAGGGTAAAACTGTTTTTT. This translates into CASSEQGDRVKLFF.

Turning to this clone: A read error may produce the germline difference seen at one junction end. The rearrangement uses TRBV28 and TRBJ2-1; TRBD2 agrees at 7 bases. Germline V gene data show CDR1 as MDHEN and CDR2 as SYDVKM. CDR3 length equals 15 residues. CDR3 sequence reads: CASSLSGGDYIEQFF. The CDR3 nucleotides read TGTGCCAGCAGTTTATCTGGGGGGGATTACATTGAGCAGTTCTTC.

The chain has TRBV5-1 and TRBJ1-2; TRBD1 aligns across 8 bases. The V gene's germline CDR1 is SGHRS and CDR2 YFSETQ. V lost 4 bases and J lost 4; bases outside the gene matches: 6. This CDR3 has 14 residues. Here the CDR3 DNA reads TGCGCCAGCAGCCTAGGGACAGGTCCCTATGGCTACACCTTC. The encoded protein is CASSLGTGPYGYTF.

The gene calls are TRBV6-5 and TRBJ2-7; 7 bases agree with TRBD1. From germline, CDR1 is MNHEY and CDR2 SVGAGI. The trim removed 0 bases at V and 1 base at J, leaving 6 bases unmatched. The CDR3 length is 16 residues. CDR3 nucleotides: TGTGCCAGCAGTTACTCGACACAGGGGCTTTCCTACGAGCAGTACTTC. Its protein product is CASSYSTQGLSYEQYF.

The chain recombines TRBV7-3 with TRBJ1-1; 7 nucleotides align to TRBD1. The CDR3 is 14 amino acids. Losses at the gene ends were 5 bases for V and 5 bases for J; bases not matched to a gene: 8. CDR1 SGHTA and CDR2 FQGTGA come from the germline V gene. The CDR3 coding sequence is TGTGCCAGCAGCCCACGGGACAGTAGGACTGAAGCTTTCTTT. Protein sequence: CASSPRDSRTEAFF.

The chain combines TRBV27 with TRBJ2-7; TRBD1 matches at 9 bases. Germline CDR1 is MNHEY and CDR2 is SMNVEV (reference sequence). J lost 6 bases, V lost 5 bases, and 11 bases had no gene match. This CDR3 is 15 amino acids long. The CDR3 nucleotides read TGTGCCAGCAGTCCAACCCCGTGGACAGGGGCCGAGCAGTACTTC. This encodes CASSPTPWTGAEQYF.

The table lists this clone with a few counts. The chain is built from TRBV18 and TRBJ2-4; D might be TRBD2 (6 bases). The V and J ends lost 0 bases and 0 bases respectively, with 9 bases between them. The germline V gene encodes CDR1 KGHSH and CDR2 LQKENI. The CDR3 has 16 residues. CDR3 amino acids: CASSPPREVAKNIQYF. Here the CDR3 DNA reads TGTGCCAGCTCACCACCCAGGGAGGTAGCCAAAAACATTCAGTACTTC. The variable domain in full, with the rest retrieved from reference TRBV18 and TRBJ2-4, is NAGVMQNPRHLVRRRGQEARLRCSPMKGHSHVYWYRQLPEEGLKFMVYLQKENIIDESGMPKERFSAEFPKEGPSILRIQQVVRGDSAAYFCASSPPREVAKNIQYFGAGTRLSVL.

The chain carries TRBV10-2 and TRBJ2-7, with 9 bases aligning to TRBD1. V trimming: 0 bases; J trimming: 6 bases; junction bases outside the gene matches: 3. The length of the CDR3 is 14 residues. Looked up from germline, CDR1 is WSHSY and CDR2 is SAAADI. CDR3 DNA: TGCGCCAGCAGTGAGTCACAGGGGGCAGGCGAGCAGTACTTC. It translates to CASSESQGAGEQYF.

V usage is TRBV18 and J usage is TRBJ2-3; D call uncertain. Between the trimmed V and J ends, which lost 4 bases and 6 bases, there was a span of 8 bases. Per germline, CDR1 KGHSH and CDR2 LQKENI. This CDR3 has 12 residues. The CDR3 nucleotides are TGTGCCAGCTCACAGCCTATTGATACGCAGTATTTT. Translated: CASSQPIDTQYF.

This clone showed up just a few times. This chain connects TRBV7-3 to TRBJ1-6; TRBD1 might be the D (5 bases). Between the trimmed V and J ends, which lost 5 bases and 13 bases, there was a span of 15 bases. The CDR3 has 13 amino acids. The germline V gene has CDR1 SGHTA and CDR2 FQGTGA. The DNA of the CDR3 is TGTGCCAGCAGCAAAGACAGCCTATCGCCCCTCCACTTT. It translates to CASSKDSLSPLHF.

This chain links TRBV27 with TRBJ2-7; a possible D gene is TRBD2 (6 bases). V dropped 6 bases and J dropped 2 bases, with 17 bases sitting between them. Germline V gives CDR1 MNHEY, CDR2 SMNVEV (reference sequence). CDR3 length: 15 amino acids. The CDR3 spells CASRPAGRGTYEQYF. In nucleotides, the CDR3 is TGTGCCAGCAGACCCGCAGGGCGGGGAACCTACGAGCAGTACTTC.

The CDR3: CASSQAPISGQAYEQYF. DNA for the CDR3: TGCGCCAGCAGCCAAGCCCCTATTAGCGGTCAAGCTTACGAGCAGTACTTC. The chain is built from TRBV4-3 and TRBJ2-7, with D possibly TRBD2 on 6 matching bases. CDR1 is LGHNA, CDR2 YSLEER, per germline. This CDR3 has 17 residues. V lost 1 base and J lost 4, with 20 bases in between.

The V and J genes are TRBV6-5 and TRBJ1-3; the D is unclear. The CDR3 is 14 amino acids. V dropped 2 bases and J dropped 2 bases, with 7 bases sitting between them. Germline assignment: CDR1 MNHEY and CDR2 SVGAGI. CDR3 sequence reads: CASSYISTGNTIYF. CDR3 in DNA: TGTGCCAGCAGTTACATTTCCACTGGAAACACCATATATTTT.

The J gene is TRBJ2-1, the V gene TRBV28, with TRBD2 matching 12 bases. The V gene's germline CDR1 is MDHEN and CDR2 SYDVKM. The CDR3 has 19 amino acids. The J segment lost 3 bases and the V segment lost 6 bases, leaving 15 bases of the junction unmatched. The CDR3 spells CASSPTNWELAGGYNEQFF. The CDR3 DNA sequence: TGTGCCAGCAGCCCAACCAATTGGGAACTAGCGGGGGGCTACAATGAGCAGTTCTTC.

The rearrangement uses TRBV7-9 and TRBJ1-2, with 9 nucleotides matching TRBD1. Looked up from germline, CDR1 is SEHNR and CDR2 is FQNEAQ (reference sequence). Unmatched junction bases numbered 7, after V lost 6 bases and J lost 8 bases. The CDR3 spans 13 residues. The CDR3 reads CASSHRDRDGYTF. In DNA, the CDR3 is TGTGCCAGCAGTCATAGGGACAGGGACGGCTACACCTTC. The full variable domain, its missing parts supplied by reference TRBV7-9 and TRBJ1-2, is DTGVSQNPRHKITKRGQNVTFRCDPISEHNRLYWYRQTLGQGPEFLTYFQNEAQLEKSRLLSDRFSAERPKGSFSTLEIQRTEQGDSAMYLCASSHRDRDGYTFGSGTRLTVV.

The chain uses TRBV7-3 and TRBJ2-2; D may be TRBD1 (5 bases). Germline CDR1 reads SGHTA; CDR2 reads FQGTGA. This CDR3 has 15 residues. The V end was cut by 1 base, the J end by 4 bases, with 10 bases between. In DNA form, the CDR3 reads TGTGCCAGCAGCTTAAACGCAGGGCTCACCGGGGAGCTGTTTTTT. It yields the protein CASSLNAGLTGELFF. The whole variable domain, remainder taken from reference TRBV7-3 and TRBJ2-2, is GAGVSQTPSNKVTEKGKYVELRCDPISGHTALYWYRQSLGQGPEFLIYFQGTGAADDSGLPNDRFFAVRPEGSVSTLKIQRTERGDSAVYLCASSLNAGLTGELFFGEGSRLTVL.

This CDR3 reads CASSPMGSSGGFRDTDTQYF. CDR3 nucleotide sequence: TGTGCCAGCAGCCCCATGGGGAGTAGCGGGGGTTTTAGAGACACAGATACGCAGTATTTT. The chain combines TRBV7-3 with TRBJ2-3, with 9 bases lining up with TRBD2. With 5 bases clipped from V and 2 bases from J, the junction kept 20 bases outside the gene matches. Germline V gene lookup returns CDR1 SGHTA and CDR2 FQGTGA. CDR3 length: 20 amino acids.

In this sample, this clone turned up once. V gene TRBV28 combines with J gene TRBJ1-5; unclear D gene. The CDR3 is made up of 11 amino acids. V gave up 3 bases and J gave up 7 bases, with 4 bases separating them. Looked up from germline, CDR1 is MDHEN and CDR2 is SYDVKM. The CDR3 coding sequence is TGTGCCAGCAGTTTCTCCCAGCCCCAGCATTTT. As protein: CASSFSQPQHF.

The chain uses TRBV6-1 and TRBJ1-1, with unresolved D. Germline V gene sequence: CDR1 MNHNS, CDR2 SASEGT. V lost 4 bases and J lost 3, with 12 bases in between. The CDR3 is 14 amino acids. CDR3 coding DNA: TGTGCCAGCAGTGTTATCCAGGCCGACACTGAAGCTTTCTTT. Its protein is CASSVIQADTEAFF.

CDR3: CASSWNYRGAKGEQFF. Written as DNA, the CDR3 is TGTGCCAGCAGCTGGAACTACAGGGGAGCTAAGGGAGAGCAGTTCTTC. This chain joins TRBV5-6 and TRBJ2-1, with TRBD1 identical over 7 bases. Trimming removed 3 bases from V and 10 bases from J; junction bases left unmatched: 16. The CDR3 runs 16 residues. Germline CDR1 and CDR2: SGHDT and YYEEEE.

The gene calls are TRBV28 and TRBJ1-6; D might be TRBD1 (6 bases). The CDR3 length is 15 residues. Looked up from germline, CDR1 is MDHEN and CDR2 is SYDVKM. V gave up 6 bases and J gave up 5 bases, with 14 bases separating them. CDR3 coding DNA: TGTGCCAGCAGCCCCGGGACACCCGATAATTCACCCCTCCACTTT. This encodes CASSPGTPDNSPLHF.

The rearrangement links TRBV9 to TRBJ2-7, with 11 bases lining up with TRBD1. J was trimmed by 2 bases and V by 3 bases; bases with no gene match: 4. Germline V CDR1 and CDR2: SGDLS, YYNGEE. This CDR3 spans 15 amino acids. The CDR3 loop is CASSAGTGGTYEQYF. In DNA form, the CDR3 reads TGTGCCAGCAGCGCGGGGACAGGGGGAACCTACGAGCAGTACTTC.

The chain has TRBV2 and TRBJ1-4; D may be TRBD1 (5 bases). Per the germline V gene, CDR1 is SNHLY and CDR2 is FYNNEI. The length of the CDR3 is 14 residues. Trimming shortened V by 6 bases and J by 7 bases, and 15 bases separated the two germline ends. In DNA form, the CDR3 reads TGTGCCAGCAGAGGCCGGGACTTGCGTGAAAAACTGTTTTTT. Residues: CASRGRDLREKLFF.

The CDR3 coding sequence is TGTGCCAGCAGTTCCCGATTGGAGGGACCGCACTATGGCTACACCTTC. It is translated as CASSSRLEGPHYGYTF. The chain recombines TRBV27 with TRBJ1-2; TRBD1 is a possible D gene (5 bases). The V end was cut by 4 bases, the J end by 3 bases, with 18 bases between. CDR1 is MNHEY, CDR2 SMNVEV, per germline (reference sequence). The CDR3 loop spans 16 amino acids.

V usage is TRBV10-1 and J usage is TRBJ2-7; TRBD1 might be the D (6 bases). Between the trimmed V and J ends, which lost 4 bases and 0 bases, there was a span of 10 bases. Looked up from germline, CDR1 is WNHNN and CDR2 is SYGVQD (reference sequence). The CDR3 spans 14 residues. CDR3 DNA sequence: TGCGCCAGCAGTGTGTGGGGACACTCCTACGAGCAGTACTTC. As protein: CASSVWGHSYEQYF.

The chain uses TRBV29-1 and TRBJ2-5; 7 nucleotides agree with TRBD2. The germline CDR1 and CDR2 sequences are SQVTM and ANQGSEA. V lost 5 bases, J lost 3 bases, and 9 bases stayed unmatched. This CDR3 region has 14 residues. This CDR3 reads CSVLTLAMKETQYF. CDR3 bases: TGCAGCGTTCTCACACTAGCGATGAAAGAGACCCAGTACTTC.

The chain links TRBV6-5 to TRBJ1-2; D not certain. Trimming took 6 bases from V and 6 from J, leaving 20 bases between them. Germline CDR1 and CDR2: MNHEY and SVGAGI. This CDR3 is built from 15 residues. The CDR3 DNA sequence: TGTGCCAGCAGCCGAACAAGACCTGACTCGAATGGCTACACCTTC. Protein sequence: CASSRTRPDSNGYTF.